This T cell receptor beta chain was retrieved from a study of blood T cell repertoires in COVID-19. Only in-frame clones appear in the TCRdb table, and some are missing; sequencing was by immunoSEQ multiplex PCR. The sample consists of roughly 150,000 clones, 70% to 85% of them appearing once. Per the germline V gene, CDR1 is SGHVS and CDR2 is FQNEAQ. The CDR3 runs 14 residues. The V end was cut by 4 bases, the J end by 3 bases, with 12 bases between. The sequence derives from a man aged 80 or over with COVID-19, enrolled during active disease. J is TRBJ1-2 and V is TRBV7-8; D ambiguous. Sequencing was done on a sample of peripheral blood. DNA of the CDR3: TGTGCCAGCAGCTCCGGGATCCGCGACTATGGCTACACCTTC. It yields the protein CASSSGIRDYGYTF. The full variable domain, in which reference TRBV7-8 and TRBJ1-2 provide the parts outside the CDR3, is GAGVSQSPRYKVAKRGQDVALRCDPISGHVSLFWYQQALGQGPEFLTYFQNEAQLDKSGLPSDRFFAERPEGSVSTLKIQRTQQEDSAVYLCASSSGIRDYGYTFGSGTRLTVV.